Below, 24 T cell receptor beta chains from the same sample are listed, as sequenced in a study of blood T cell repertoires in COVID-19. The repertoire was sequenced with immunoSEQ multiplex PCR; TCRdb's copy has only in-frame clones and lacks some. The table includes 110,000 to 150,000 clones, more than 80% detected once. The sequencing sample was made of PBMCs or T cells enriched from blood (not recorded which). Receptors were obtained from a woman between 18 and 29 years old who had been exposed to COVID-19.

CDR3 loop: CASRGGGIRAGNTIYF. CDR3 in DNA: TGTGCCAGCAGAGGGGGTGGAATAAGGGCTGGAAACACCATATATTTT. V usage is TRBV11-2 and J usage is TRBJ1-3; tentatively, D is TRBD1 (6 bases). Germline CDR1 SGHAT, CDR2 FQNNGV. This CDR3 is 16 amino acids long. V lost 6 bases to trimming and J lost 2 bases, with 17 bases between them.

In nucleotides, the CDR3 is TGTGCCAGCTCATCTACTAGCGGCCACCCGGTGGGTGAGCAGTTCTTC. Translated, it gives CASSSTSGHPVGEQFF. J is TRBJ2-1 and V is TRBV18; 8 bases are a match to TRBD2. The CDR3 extends over 16 amino acids. Germline values: CDR1 KGHSH, CDR2 LQKENI. V shed 5 bases, J shed 9 bases, and the junction held 15 bases outside the gene matches.

V gene TRBV24-1 combines with J gene TRBJ2-4; D possibly corresponds to TRBD2 (6 bases). The CDR3 spans 15 residues. Germline-derived CDR1 and CDR2 are KGHDR and SFDVKD. The V and J ends lost 3 bases and 3 bases respectively, with 11 bases between them. The DNA of the CDR3 is TGTGCCACCAGTGATGAACTAGCCCTCAAAAACATTCAGTACTTC. Amino acid sequence: CATSDELALKNIQYF.

This chain links TRBV6-1 with TRBJ2-1; 12 nucleotides align to TRBD2. CDR1 MNHNS and CDR2 SASEGT come from the germline V gene. The V and J ends lost 4 bases and 4 bases, in that order; junction bases with no gene match: 11. The CDR3 runs to 18 residues. The CDR3 sequence is CASSAITSGRPEYNEQFF. In DNA form, the CDR3 reads TGTGCCAGCAGTGCTATCACTAGCGGGAGGCCCGAGTACAATGAGCAGTTCTTC.

This chain connects TRBV6-2 or TRBV6-3 to TRBJ2-1, with TRBD1 matching 9 bases. Germline V gene sequence: CDR1 MNHEY, CDR2 SVGEGT. The CDR3 runs to 19 residues. Trimming cost V 2 bases and J 1 base; bases outside gene matches: 12. CDR3 in amino acids: CASSYKTGTGSRSYNEQFF. DNA of the CDR3: TGTGCCAGCAGTTACAAAACCGGGACAGGGTCAAGGTCCTACAATGAGCAGTTCTTC.

The chain uses TRBV2 and TRBJ2-3, with 10 bases aligning to TRBD1. Trimming removed 8 bases from V and 4 bases from J; junction bases left unmatched: 9. Looked up from germline, CDR1 is SNHLY and CDR2 is FYNNEI. There are 15 residues in the CDR3. The CDR3 region has the DNA TGTGCCAGCCTAAGGGACAGGGGCCGCCCAGATACGCAGTATTTT. This sequence encodes CASLRDRGRPDTQYF.

This chain uses TRBV3-1 (or the pseudogene TRBV3-2) with TRBJ1-1; 8 bases match TRBD1. Germline V gene data show CDR1 as LGHDT and CDR2 as YNNKEL (reference sequence). The junction had 10 bases not matched to a gene; V was cut back by 6 bases and J by 7 bases. This CDR3 spans 14 amino acids. The CDR3 coding sequence is TGTGCCAGCAGTCCCCTTTGGACAGGGAGTGAAGCTTTCTTT. Protein product: CASSPLWTGSEAFF.

V and J are TRBV28 and TRBJ1-5; 8 nucleotides match TRBD1. After removal of 4 bases from V and 5 bases from J, the junction contained 4 bases not matched to a gene. Germline-derived CDR1 and CDR2 are MDHEN and SYDVKM. The CDR3 is 14 amino acids. This CDR3 is CASSSGQGHQPQHF. CDR3 nucleotides: TGTGCCAGCAGTTCCGGACAGGGTCATCAGCCCCAGCATTTT.

This clone was recorded only once. CDR3 region: CASRSGTEGSEAFF. The CDR3 coding sequence is TGTGCCAGCAGATCCGGGACAGAAGGCTCTGAAGCTTTCTTT. The chain carries TRBV6-5 and TRBJ1-1; 7 nucleotides align to TRBD1. The CDR3 length is 14 residues. J was trimmed by 6 bases and V by 6 bases; bases with no gene match: 10. CDR1 MNHEY and CDR2 SVGAGI come from the germline V gene.

This clone was counted once. The chain joins TRBV10-3 to TRBJ2-2, with D maybe TRBD1 (5 bases). Trimming left V 4 bases short and J 6 bases short, with 9 bases between. Germline V gives CDR1 ENHRY, CDR2 SYGVKD. The CDR3 spans 13 residues. The CDR3, as DNA: TGTGCCATCAGTGCAGGGTCAGCCGGGGAGCTGTTTTTT. It encodes CAISAGSAGELFF.

The chain has TRBV19 and TRBJ2-5; no definite D call. The germline V and J ends were trimmed by 6 bases and 3 bases, with 11 bases remaining between them. This CDR3 spans 13 amino acids. The V gene's germline CDR1 is LNHDA and CDR2 SQIVND (reference sequence). The CDR3: CASRQTGEETQYF. As DNA, the CDR3 is TGTGCCAGTAGGCAGACTGGAGAAGAGACCCAGTACTTC.

The V gene is TRBV5-1, the J gene TRBJ2-5; perhaps TRBD1 as D (6 bases). Germline-derived CDR1 and CDR2 are SGHRS and YFSETQ. The CDR3 is 14 amino acids. V lost 4 bases to trimming and J lost 2 bases, with 12 bases between them. The CDR3: CASSLGTTQETQYF. DNA of the CDR3: TGCGCCAGCAGCCTGGGGACAACACAAGAGACCCAGTACTTC.

V is TRBV14 and J is TRBJ1-2, with 8 bases matching TRBD1. The trim removed 2 bases at V and 8 bases at J, leaving 7 bases unmatched. The CDR3 contains 14 residues. Germline values: CDR1 SGHDN, CDR2 FVKESK. The CDR3 nucleotides are TGTGCCAGCAGCCAACGGGCAGGGGGCCGGGGCTACACCTTC. This translates into CASSQRAGGRGYTF.

The rearrangement joins TRBV4-1 to TRBJ2-1; TRBD1 aligns across 10 bases. The J segment lost 6 bases and the V segment lost 2 bases, leaving 10 bases of the junction unmatched. Germline V gene lookup returns CDR1 MGHRA and CDR2 YSYEKL. The CDR3 runs 17 residues. CDR3 DNA: TGCGCCAGCAGCCAAAAAATGCCGGGACAGGGGCTCAATGAGCAGTTCTTC. Protein: CASSQKMPGQGLNEQFF.

This rearrangement joins TRBV6-2 or TRBV6-3 to TRBJ1-3; 7 bases are shared with TRBD1. The junction had 4 bases not matched to a gene; V was cut back by 5 bases and J by 0 bases. The CDR3 is 15 residues long. The germline gives CDR1 MNHEY, CDR2 SVGEGT. Here the CDR3 DNA reads TGTGCCAGCAGTGGGGGACAGAACTCTGGAAACACCATATATTTT. Amino acids: CASSGGQNSGNTIYF.

This clone was seen just once. The chain carries TRBV2 and TRBJ2-1; the D gene is possibly TRBD2 (5 bases). The CDR3 sequence is 14 residues long. In germline, CDR1 is SNHLY, CDR2 FYNNEI. V lost 7 bases and J lost 7, with 17 bases in between. The CDR3 nucleotides are TGTGCCAGCACGACTACTGGCGTATGGAATGAGCAGTTCTTC. It codes for CASTTTGVWNEQFF.

The chain employs TRBV29-1 and TRBJ2-5; D is unclear. The CDR3 has 11 amino acids. Germline-derived CDR1 and CDR2 are SQVTM and ANQGSEA. V dropped 7 bases and J dropped 5 bases, with 11 bases sitting between them. In DNA, the CDR3 is TGCAGCGGAGGTCCTAGGGAGACCCAGTACTTC. This codes for CSGGPRETQYF.

The chain carries TRBV9 and TRBJ1-6; D not resolved. CDR3 length equals 15 residues. V was trimmed by 1 base and J by 10 bases, leaving 15 bases between them. The germline V gene encodes CDR1 SGDLS and CDR2 YYNGEE. DNA of the CDR3: TGTGCCAGCAGCGTAAGCTCCCGGGGTGAATCACCCCTCCACTTT. It specifies CASSVSSRGESPLHF.

This clone occurred once. The chain carries TRBV6-5 and TRBJ1-2; 8 bases agree with TRBD1. The CDR3 is 14 amino acids. Germline CDR1 and CDR2: MNHEY and SVGAGI. The V and J ends lost 6 bases and 8 bases, in that order; junction bases with no gene match: 11. The CDR3 reads CASSRQGLASGYTF. The CDR3 DNA sequence: TGTGCCAGCAGCCGACAGGGGCTAGCAAGCGGCTACACCTTC.

The chain employs TRBV27 and TRBJ2-1, with 12 bases identical to TRBD2. CDR3 length: 16 amino acids. V shed 6 bases and J 7 bases; nucleotides not matched to a gene: 10. Germline V gene lookup returns CDR1 MNHEY and CDR2 SMNVEV (reference sequence). CDR3 protein: CASRWTSGILGNEQFF. CDR3 bases: TGTGCCAGCAGGTGGACTAGCGGGATACTGGGGAATGAGCAGTTCTTC.

This clone was observed a single time. The V gene is TRBV5-1, the J gene TRBJ2-1; D remains unclear. CDR3 size: 13 residues. Germline lookup yields CDR1 SGHRS and CDR2 YFSETQ. Trimming cost V 0 bases and J 5 bases, with 6 bases left between them. DNA for the CDR3: TGCGCCAGCAGCTTGGACCCTAACAATGAGCAGTTCTTC. It encodes CASSLDPNNEQFF.

V is TRBV6-2 or TRBV6-3 and J is TRBJ2-1; TRBD2 matches 8 bases. The CDR3 is made up of 17 amino acids. V was pared by 0 bases and J by 3 bases, with 7 bases of the junction left unmatched. CDR1 and CDR2 (germline): MNHEY, SVGEGT. The CDR3 is CASSYSHSGSFYNEQFF. The CDR3 bases are TGTGCCAGCAGTTACTCCCACAGCGGGAGTTTCTACAATGAGCAGTTCTTC.

The chain employs TRBV7-9 and TRBJ2-7, with D possibly being TRBD1 (6 bases). The V gene's germline CDR1 is SEHNR and CDR2 FQNEAQ (reference sequence). The V end was cut by 5 bases, the J end by 0 bases, with 23 bases between. The CDR3 contains 18 residues. The CDR3 reads CASSPRSGTTPTSYEQYF. The CDR3 DNA is TGTGCCAGCAGCCCGCGGTCCGGGACAACTCCGACCTCCTACGAGCAGTACTTC.

CDR3 bases: TGTGCCAGCAGTACAGGACGATTCAATGAGCAGTTCTTC. Translated: CASSTGRFNEQFF. The chain has TRBV28 and TRBJ2-1; D is possibly TRBD1 (5 bases). CDR1 and CDR2 from the germline V gene are MDHEN and SYDVKM. This CDR3 contains 13 residues. V shed 5 bases and J shed 6 bases, with 11 bases lying between them.